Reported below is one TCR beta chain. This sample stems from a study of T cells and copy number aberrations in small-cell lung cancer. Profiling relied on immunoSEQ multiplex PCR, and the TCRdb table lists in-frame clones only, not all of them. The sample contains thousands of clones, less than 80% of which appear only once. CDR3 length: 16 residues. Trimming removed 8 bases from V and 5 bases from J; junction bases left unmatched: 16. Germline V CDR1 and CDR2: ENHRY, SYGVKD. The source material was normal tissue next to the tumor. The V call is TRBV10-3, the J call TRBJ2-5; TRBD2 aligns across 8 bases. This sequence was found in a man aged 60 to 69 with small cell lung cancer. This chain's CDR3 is CAIGVNSGSGAETQYF. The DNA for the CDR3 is TGTGCCATCGGGGTGAACAGCGGGAGCGGGGCGGAGACCCAGTACTTC.